Listed here are 21 T cell receptor beta chains from one sample, sequenced in a study of blood T cell repertoires in COVID-19. Repertoires were generated with immunoSEQ multiplex PCR, while TCRdb's copy carries only in-frame clones and drops some. This sample carries 250,000 to 300,000 clones, roughly 86% of them seen once, and the ten largest clones take about 4%. The sample comprised peripheral blood. The receptors originated from a man aged 18-30 years with active or convalescent COVID-19.

About this clone itself: At one end, the junction sequence differs from germline, possibly due to a read error. This chain's CDR3 is CASSLSGREIPPIF. DNA for the CDR3: TGCGCCAGCAGCTTGAGCGGGCGAGAGATCCCCCCTATTTTT. The J gene is TRBJ1-3, the V gene TRBV5-1; D call uncertain. The CDR3 is made up of 14 amino acids. Germline CDR1 and CDR2: SGHRS and YFSETQ.

The chain joins TRBV6-5 to TRBJ1-1, with 8 bases lining up with TRBD1. The CDR3 extends over 14 amino acids. Germline V CDR1 and CDR2: MNHEY, SVGAGI. V dropped 5 bases and J dropped 4; count of bases not matched to a gene: 6. The CDR3 nucleotides read TGTGCCAGCAGTAGCTCAGGGGGCGTCACTGAAGCTTTCTTT. It encodes CASSSSGGVTEAFF.

This chain links TRBV5-1 with TRBJ2-1; 9 bases align to TRBD2. Trimming at V came to 0 bases and at J to 7 bases, leaving 5 bases not matched to a gene. CDR3 size: 15 residues. Germline assignment: CDR1 SGHRS and CDR2 YFSETQ. DNA for the CDR3: TGCGCCAGCAGCTTGGAGGCGGGAGGGCTAAATGAGCAGTTCTTC. It specifies CASSLEAGGLNEQFF.

Note on this clone: Other DNA sequences in the sample encode the same CDR3. The chain carries TRBV24-1 and TRBJ2-5; 7 bases are a match to TRBD2. The CDR3 is 15 amino acids. CDR1 and CDR2 from the germline V gene are KGHDR and SFDVKD. After removal of 4 bases from V and 0 bases from J, the junction contained 4 bases not matched to a gene. The CDR3 region has the DNA TGTGCCACCAGTGACCTCGGACTAGACCAAGAGACCCAGTACTTC. It is translated as CATSDLGLDQETQYF.

V usage is TRBV9 and J usage is TRBJ2-3; 11 bases are shared with TRBD2. This CDR3 is 16 amino acids long. CDR1 SGDLS and CDR2 YYNGEE come from the germline V gene. The trim removed 0 bases at V and 5 bases at J, leaving 5 bases unmatched. The CDR3 loop is CASSVASGGLQDTQYF. CDR3 nucleotides: TGTGCCAGCAGCGTAGCTAGCGGGGGGCTACAAGATACGCAGTATTTT.

V gene TRBV24-1 combines with J gene TRBJ2-3, with D possibly matching TRBD1 (6 bases). With 4 bases removed from V and 6 bases from J, the gap between germline ends came to 19 bases. CDR3 length: 16 residues. The germline gives CDR1 KGHDR, CDR2 SFDVKD. CDR3 nucleotides: TGTGCCACCAGTGAGGGGGCGACAGTCCCTTGGGATACGCAGTATTTT. This sequence encodes CATSEGATVPWDTQYF.

This chain joins TRBV28 and TRBJ1-1; TRBD1 might be the D (6 bases). This CDR3 spans 17 amino acids. Between the trimmed V and J ends, which lost 4 bases and 2 bases, there was a span of 20 bases. Germline CDR1 reads MDHEN; CDR2 reads SYDVKM. In nucleotides, the CDR3 is TGTGCCAGCAGTTCAGGGGCATTAGGGGTTCCTAACACTGAAGCTTTCTTT. Translating gives CASSSGALGVPNTEAFF. The entire variable domain, with the rest obtained from reference TRBV28 and TRBJ1-1, is as follows: DVKVTQSSRYLVKRTGEKVFLECVQDMDHENMFWYRQDPGLGLRLIYFSYDVKMKEKGDIPEGYSVSREKKERFSLILESASTNQTSMYLCASSSGALGVPNTEAFFGQGTRLTVV.

The chain has TRBV30 and TRBJ2-7; the D gene is possibly TRBD1 (5 bases). V was cut by 2 bases and J by 6 bases, with 14 bases left in between. The germline CDR1 and CDR2 sequences are GTSNPN and SVGIG (reference sequence). CDR3 size: 13 residues. This CDR3 is CAWSNGLGAEQYF. For the CDR3, the DNA is TGTGCCTGGAGTAACGGATTAGGGGCCGAGCAGTACTTC.

The chain uses TRBV12-5 and TRBJ2-3, with D possibly being TRBD1 (5 bases). The germline V gene encodes CDR1 LGHNT and CDR2 FRNRAP. This CDR3 comprises 16 residues. The ends were cut back, 6 bases at V and 4 bases at J, with 20 bases in the middle. The chain's CDR3 is CASGNPGPMGPDTQYF. CDR3 bases: TGTGCTAGTGGAAATCCGGGCCCCATGGGGCCAGATACGCAGTATTTT.

The V gene is TRBV7-2, the J gene TRBJ2-5; either TRBD1 or TRBD2 may supply D (6 bases each). The V end lost 5 bases, the J end lost 2 bases, and 15 bases lay between the germline ends. CDR3 length: 15 amino acids. Germline CDR1 reads SGHTA; CDR2 reads FQGNSA. DNA of the CDR3: TGTGCCAGCAGCCTAGGGGGGACTGGTCAAGAGACCCAGTACTTC. This gives the protein CASSLGGTGQETQYF. Supplemented by reference TRBV7-2 and TRBJ2-5, the full variable domain reads GAGVSQSPSNKVTEKGKDVELRCDPISGHTALYWYRQSLGQGLEFLIYFQGNSAPDKSGLPSDRFSAERTGGSVSTLTIQRTQQEDSAVYLCASSLGGTGQETQYFGPGTRLLVL.

The chain couples TRBV14 to TRBJ1-1, with D possibly matching TRBD1 (6 bases). CDR1 and CDR2 from the germline V gene are SGHDN and FVKESK. The length of the CDR3 is 15 residues. Trimming left V 4 bases short and J 5 bases short, with 17 bases between. The CDR3 protein is CASSLLLGAVTEAFF. The CDR3, as DNA: TGTGCCAGCAGCCTTCTTCTGGGGGCAGTAACTGAAGCTTTCTTT.

This chain connects TRBV28 to TRBJ1-4; D not certain. This CDR3 is built from 16 residues. V lost 4 bases and J lost 4, with 16 bases in between. Germline V CDR1 and CDR2: MDHEN, SYDVKM. CDR3 nucleotide sequence: TGTGCCAGCAGTTCCCCCGCACCCGGGGATAATGAAAAACTGTTTTTT. This translates into CASSSPAPGDNEKLFF.

The V gene is TRBV29-1, the J gene TRBJ2-2; perhaps TRBD1 as D (6 bases). The CDR3 length is 15 residues. V was trimmed by 5 bases and J by 1 base, leaving 14 bases between them. Germline V CDR1 and CDR2: SQVTM, ANQGSEA. DNA of the CDR3: TGCAGCGTTACTAGGGACACAAGGAACACCGGGGAGCTGTTTTTT. Its protein product is CSVTRDTRNTGELFF.

This chain joins TRBV19 and TRBJ2-3, with 9 bases that match TRBD2. This CDR3 has 14 residues. V lost 6 bases to trimming and J lost 3 bases; unmatched junction nucleotides: 4. Germline CDR1 LNHDA, CDR2 SQIVND (reference sequence). CDR3 sequence: CASRSSGETDTQYF. The DNA for the CDR3 is TGTGCCAGTAGGTCTAGCGGGGAGACAGATACGCAGTATTTT.

This chain uses TRBV6-5 with TRBJ1-3; tentative D call: TRBD1 (6 bases). Trimming pared 5 bases from V and 5 bases from J, leaving 16 bases between. The V gene's germline CDR1 is MNHEY and CDR2 SVGAGI. The CDR3 loop spans 15 amino acids. The CDR3 is CASSQDRTGRNTIYF. The CDR3 bases are TGTGCCAGCAGTCAGGACCGAACAGGGAGAAACACCATATATTTT.

The chain recombines TRBV6-4 with TRBJ2-7, with 8 nucleotides matching TRBD1. The CDR3 is 14 amino acids. V shed 11 bases and J 3 bases; nucleotides not matched to a gene: 12. In germline, CDR1 is MRHNA, CDR2 SNTAGT. CDR3 sequence: CAVGATGAFYEQYF. DNA of the CDR3: TGTGCCGTCGGAGCGACAGGGGCTTTCTACGAGCAGTACTTC.

This clone appeared once. This chain links TRBV29-1 with TRBJ2-7; maybe TRBD2 (6 bases). V gave up 3 bases and J gave up 4 bases, with 16 bases separating them. Germline CDR1 is SQVTM and CDR2 is ANQGSEA. This CDR3 region has 14 residues. The CDR3 here is CSVEDLEGNYEQYF. The CDR3 coding sequence is TGCAGCGTTGAGGACCTGGAGGGGAATTACGAGCAGTACTTC.

This sequence joins TRBV12-3 or TRBV12-4 and TRBJ2-7, with 8 bases matching TRBD1. This CDR3 has 13 amino acids. Germline trimming cut 5 bases from V and 3 bases from J; bases unmatched to any gene: 3. The CDR3 DNA is TGTGCCAGCAGTCCGACAGGGGTCTACGAGCAGTACTTC. Its translation: CASSPTGVYEQYF.

The V and J genes are TRBV4-3 and TRBJ2-1; D remains unclear. The CDR3 extends over 13 amino acids. Per the germline V gene, CDR1 is LGHNA and CDR2 is YSLEER. V was clipped by 1 base and J by 12 bases, with 13 bases between them. CDR3 loop: CASSQVFESVQFF. The CDR3 DNA is TGCGCCAGCAGCCAAGTGTTCGAGTCGGTGCAGTTCTTC.

V gene TRBV19 combines with J gene TRBJ2-1; the match to TRBD2 covers 12 bases. J gave up 4 bases and V 0 bases, and 4 bases lay outside the gene matches. The CDR3 loop spans 17 amino acids. From germline, CDR1 is LNHDA and CDR2 SQIVND (reference sequence). Here the CDR3 reads CASSIDGTSGRYNEQFF. CDR3 sequence (DNA): TGTGCCAGTAGTATAGATGGCACTAGCGGGAGGTACAATGAGCAGTTCTTC.

This CDR3 reads CASSDPYSQPQHF. The CDR3, as DNA: TGTGCCAGCAGCGACCCGTACAGTCAGCCCCAGCATTTT. The genes are TRBV28 and TRBJ1-5; D uncertain. This CDR3 is built from 13 residues. V gave up 6 bases and J gave up 6 bases, with 12 bases separating them. Germline V CDR1 and CDR2: MDHEN, SYDVKM.